Given below is one TCR beta chain in context. Its antigen remains unidentified. The germline gives CDR1 SGHNT, CDR2 YENEEA. This CDR3 has 14 amino acids. V shed 5 bases and J 1 base; nucleotides not matched to a gene: 4. The sample is drawn from a study of siplizumab effects on memory and regulatory T cells. The study's findings and limits: Naive versus memory phenotype went unassigned for roughly 80-96% of proliferating CD4+ or CD8+ clones.

TCRdb's table, derived via immunoSEQ multiplex PCR, lists solely in-frame clones and lacks some. Here the sample spans around 9,000 clones, almost 40% being singletons. Coculturing was carried out on the mixed lymphocyte reaction cells. It lasted 6 days and was done at 37°C. Each population got its own dye, CFSE for responder PBMCs and Violet Dye for stimulator PBMCs, and they were put together 1:1. The receptor's source is a human donor in good health; the cells came from an allogeneic mixed lymphocyte reaction. V gene TRBV11-3 combines with J gene TRBJ2-5; 7 nucleotides align to TRBD1. The sample was CFSE-low (dividing) CD4+ T cells sorted from an allogeneic mixed lymphocyte reaction. This chain's CDR3 is CASSPGTAQETQYF. The CDR3 coding sequence is TGTGCCAGCAGCCCAGGGACAGCCCAAGAGACCCAGTACTTC.